The clone carrying this T cell receptor beta chain was observed a single time. The antigen is undetermined. This entry belongs to a study of T-cell reconstitution after alpha-beta-depleted transplantation in children. General study points: It was newly produced T cells that mostly accounted for T-cell counts and diversity one year after transplant. Expanded graft clones, several hundred of them, were reportedly the source of alpha-beta T cells about two months after transplant. Elevated TCRbeta diversity at day 60 was traced, in some patients, to surviving recipient T cells and thymic progenitors.

Trimming removed 6 bases from V and 2 bases from J; junction bases left unmatched: 6. Germline V lookup: CDR1 MNHNS, CDR2 SASEGT. This CDR3 region has 14 residues. TCRbeta library construction was performed incorporating unique molecular identifiers. Each CDR3 protein is one row after TCRdb ran MiXCR on the PCR reads. The table lists approximately 630,000 distinct CDR3 sequences, 13% of them singletons, with 0.79% in the top ten. The sequence was collected from a girl between 2 and 10 years old with congenital amegakaryocytic thrombocytopenia, due to receive a stem cell transplant. The sequenced sample was PBMCs, obtained before TCRalphabeta/CD19-depleted stem cell transplant. V and J are TRBV6-1 and TRBJ1-1; 7 nucleotides line up with TRBD1. CDR3 sequence reads: CASSDRVGNTEAFF. CDR3 nucleotides: TGTGCCAGCAGCGACAGGGTAGGAAACACTGAAGCTTTCTTT.